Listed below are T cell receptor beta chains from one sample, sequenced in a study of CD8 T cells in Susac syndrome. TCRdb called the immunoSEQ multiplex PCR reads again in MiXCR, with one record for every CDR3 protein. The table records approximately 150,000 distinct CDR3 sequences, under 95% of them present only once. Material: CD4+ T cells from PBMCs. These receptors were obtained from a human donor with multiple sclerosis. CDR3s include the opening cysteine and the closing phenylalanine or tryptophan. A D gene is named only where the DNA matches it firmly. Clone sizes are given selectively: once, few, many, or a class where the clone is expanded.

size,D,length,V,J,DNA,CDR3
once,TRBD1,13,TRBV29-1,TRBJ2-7,TGCAGCGGGGGCCGGGACAGTAACTACGAGCAGTACTTC,CSGGRDSNYEQYF
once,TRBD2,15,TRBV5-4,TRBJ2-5,TGTGCCAGCGGCCTAGCGGGAGGGTACCAAGAGACCCAGTACTTC,CASGLAGGYQETQYF
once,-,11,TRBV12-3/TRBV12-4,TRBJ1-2,TGTGCCAGCAGTCCCGGCAATGGCTACACCTTC,CASSPGNGYTF
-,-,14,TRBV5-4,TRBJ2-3,TGTGCCAGCAGCTTGAAGGCAGACACAGATACGCAGTATTTT,CASSLKADTDTQYF
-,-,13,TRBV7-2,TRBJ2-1,TGTGCCAGCAGCCTCAGTGGGCCTATTGGACAGTTCTTC,CASSLSGPIGQFF
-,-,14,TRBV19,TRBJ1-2,TGTGCCAGTACGGCGGGGCGCGGAGGCTATGGCTACACCTTC,CASTAGRGGYGYTF
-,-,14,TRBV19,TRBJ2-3,TGTGCCAGTACAAGGGAATCGCGAACAGATACGCAGTATTTT,CASTRESRTDTQYF
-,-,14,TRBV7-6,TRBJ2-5,TGTGCCAGCAGCTTAGTACGCTCCGGGGAGACCCAGTACTTC,CASSLVRSGETQYF
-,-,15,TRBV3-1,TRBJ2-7,TGTGCCAGCAGCCAAGGCCGGCGGGCCTCCACCGAGCAGTACTTC,CASSQGRRASTEQYF
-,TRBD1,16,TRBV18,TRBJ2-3,TGTGCCAGCTCACTTGATCCGGGACAGGGTAAAGATACGCAGTATTTT,CASSLDPGQGKDTQYF
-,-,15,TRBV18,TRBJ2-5,TGTGCCAGCTCACCGGGGGCATCGTACCAAGAGACCCAGTACTTC,CASSPGASYQETQYF
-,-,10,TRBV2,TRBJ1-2,TGTGCCAGCAGTGAGTCTGGCTACACCTTC,CASSESGYTF
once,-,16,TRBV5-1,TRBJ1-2,TGCGCCAGCAGCTTGGAGGCACGGAGTAGGTCCTATGGCTACACCTTC,CASSLEARSRSYGYTF
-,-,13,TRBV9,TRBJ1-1,TGTGCCAGCAGCGGAGTCAGCGACACTGAAGCTTTCTTT,CASSGVSDTEAFF
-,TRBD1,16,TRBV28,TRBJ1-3,TGTGCCAGCAGTCGCCCACAGGGGATGGGTGGAAACACCATATATTTT,CASSRPQGMGGNTIYF
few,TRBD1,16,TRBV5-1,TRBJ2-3,TGCGCCAGCAGTCGCCAAGGGACAGTGGGAACAGATACGCAGTATTTT,CASSRQGTVGTDTQYF
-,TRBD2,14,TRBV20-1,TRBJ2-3,TGCAGTGCTAGGGGGAGGGAGAGCACAGATACGCAGTATTTT,CSARGRESTDTQYF
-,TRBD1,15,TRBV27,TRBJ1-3,TGTGCCAGCAAGAGGTCGACAGGGACAGGAAACACCATATATTTT,CASKRSTGTGNTIYF
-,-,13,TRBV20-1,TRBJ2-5,TGCAGTGCTCTAGGGCGGGACCAAGAGACCCAGTACTTC,CSALGRDQETQYF
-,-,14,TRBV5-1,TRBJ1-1,TGCGCCAGCAGCTTGGACAGGGCTGAGTTGGGAGGTTTCTTT,CASSLDRAELGGFF
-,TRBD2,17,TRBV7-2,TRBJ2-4,TGTGCCAGCAGCCTGGGGGGGCTAGCGGGGTCCAAAAACATTCAGTACTTC,CASSLGGLAGSKNIQYF
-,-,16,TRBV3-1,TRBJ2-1,TGTGCCAGCAGCCAAAGGGGACGGAGTCGAGGCAATGAGCAGTTCTTC,CASSQRGRSRGNEQFF
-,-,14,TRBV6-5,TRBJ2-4,TGTGCCAGCAGTGAGACAGGAGCCAAAAACATTCAGTACTTC,CASSETGAKNIQYF
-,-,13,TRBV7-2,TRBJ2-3,TGTGCCAGCAGCACCACGACGGGAGAGACGCAGTATTTT,CASSTTTGETQYF
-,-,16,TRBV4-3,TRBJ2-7,TGCGCCAGCAGCCAAGATCTTCGACTGGGAGGCTACGAGCAGTACTTC,CASSQDLRLGGYEQYF
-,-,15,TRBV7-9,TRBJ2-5,TGTGCCAGCAGCTTGGGTCTGACATTACAAGAGACCCAGTACTTC,CASSLGLTLQETQYF
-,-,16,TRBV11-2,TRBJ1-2,TGTGCCAGCAGCTTATACAGGGAACAACCTCACTATGGCTACACCTTC,CASSLYREQPHYGYTF
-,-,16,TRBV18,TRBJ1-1,TGTGCCAGCTCACCATTAGCAAACACAGGGTTTAATGAAGCTTTCTTT,CASSPLANTGFNEAFF
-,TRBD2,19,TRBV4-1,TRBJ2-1,TGCGCCAGCAGCCAAGATCTCGCTAGCGGGGGGCCGAAAAGGCATGAGCAGTTCTTC,CASSQDLASGGPKRHEQFF
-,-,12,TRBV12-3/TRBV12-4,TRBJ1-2,TGTGCCAGCGGGTCGGGGGTCTATGGCTACACCTTC,CASGSGVYGYTF
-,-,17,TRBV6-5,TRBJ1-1,TGTGCCAGCAGTTACTCGATCAGTTTCCGACTGAACACTGAAGCTTTCTTT,CASSYSISFRLNTEAFF
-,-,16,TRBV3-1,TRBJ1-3,TGTGCCAGCAGCGCCCGGGACACCCGCTCTGGAAACACCATATATTTT,CASSARDTRSGNTIYF
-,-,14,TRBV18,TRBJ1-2,TGTGCCAGCTCACCGAGGGCCGGGGAGTATGGCTACACCTTC,CASSPRAGEYGYTF
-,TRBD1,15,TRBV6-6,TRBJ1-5,TGTGCCAGCAGTTACTCCGACAGGGCTGGGCAGCCCCAGCATTTT,CASSYSDRAGQPQHF
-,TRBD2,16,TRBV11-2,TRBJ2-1,TGTGCCAGCAGCGTTACTAGCGGGAGCTCCTACAATGAGCAGTTCTTC,CASSVTSGSSYNEQFF
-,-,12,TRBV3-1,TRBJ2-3,TGTGCCAGCAGCCAAGGCGGGGCTACGCAGTATTTT,CASSQGGATQYF
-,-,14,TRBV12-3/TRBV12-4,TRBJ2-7,TGTGCCAGCAGCCTATCGACAGAGAACTACGAGCAGTACTTC,CASSLSTENYEQYF
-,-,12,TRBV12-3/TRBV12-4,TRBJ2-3,TGTGCCAGCAGTTTGACCGCGGATACGCAGTATTTT,CASSLTADTQYF
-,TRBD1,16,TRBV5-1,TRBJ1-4,TGCGCCAGCAGCCCCGGGACAGGGGGCTTAAGCGAAAAACTGTTTTTT,CASSPGTGGLSEKLFF
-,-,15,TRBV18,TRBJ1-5,TGTGCCAGCTCACCCCGCGGGGGCAACGGTCAGCCCCAGCATTTT,CASSPRGGNGQPQHF
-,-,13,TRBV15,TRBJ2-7,TGTGCCACCAGCAGATCCACCTCGCGGGAGCAGTACTTC,CATSRSTSREQYF
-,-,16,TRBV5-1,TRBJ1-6,TGCGCCAGCAGCTTGACAGGGCCCGGTCCGGATTCACCCCTCCACTTT,CASSLTGPGPDSPLHF
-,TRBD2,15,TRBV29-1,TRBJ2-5,TGCAGCGTTACAGAGCGCGGGGGGGCCACAGAGACCCAGTACTTC,CSVTERGGATETQYF
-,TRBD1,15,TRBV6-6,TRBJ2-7,TGTGCCAGCAGCCGACAGGGCGATAGCTCCTACGAGCAGTACTTC,CASSRQGDSSYEQYF
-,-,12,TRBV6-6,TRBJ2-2,TGTGCCAGCAGTTACACCCCCGGGGAGCTGTTTTTT,CASSYTPGELFF
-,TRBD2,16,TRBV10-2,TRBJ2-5,TGCGCCACCAGAGGACTAGCGGGGGTCCAGATCGAGACCCAGTACTTC,CATRGLAGVQIETQYF
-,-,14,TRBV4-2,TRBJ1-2,TGTGCCAGCAGCCCGCCCGAGGGGAACTATGGCTACACCTTC,CASSPPEGNYGYTF
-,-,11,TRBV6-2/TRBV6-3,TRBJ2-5,TGTGCCAGCAGGACCGAGGAGACCCAGTACTTC,CASRTEETQYF
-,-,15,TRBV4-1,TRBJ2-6,TGCGCCAGCAGCCAGCAACTGATGGGGGCCAACGTCCTGACTTTC,CASSQQLMGANVLTF
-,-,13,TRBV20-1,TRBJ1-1,TGCAGTGCTAGAGCGGCCGGAAGGACTGAAGCTTTCTTT,CSARAAGRTEAFF
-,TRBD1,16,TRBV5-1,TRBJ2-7,TGCGCCAGCAGCTCGAAGGACAGGTTTAAAGCCTACGAGCAGTACTTC,CASSSKDRFKAYEQYF
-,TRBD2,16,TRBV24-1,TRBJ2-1,TGTGCCACCAGTGATTTCGCTAGCGGGGAGTTGAATGAGCAGTTCTTC,CATSDFASGELNEQFF
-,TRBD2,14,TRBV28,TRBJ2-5,TGTGCCAGCAGTACTAGCGGGGGTGGAGAGACCCAGTACTTC,CASSTSGGGETQYF
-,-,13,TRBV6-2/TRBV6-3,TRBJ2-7,TGTGCCAGCAGTCAAACACAGCACTACGAGCAGTACTTC,CASSQTQHYEQYF
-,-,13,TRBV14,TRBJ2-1,TGTGCCAGCAGGCGGACACCAGTCAATGAGCAGTTCTTC,CASRRTPVNEQFF
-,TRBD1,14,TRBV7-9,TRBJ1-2,TGTGCCAGCGGCATGACAGGGGCTAACTATGGCTACACCTTC,CASGMTGANYGYTF